The 3 T cell receptor beta chains below come from one sample, sequenced in a study of T-cell memory formation after mild COVID-19. TCRdb used MiXCR to reprocess the 5' RACE reads, holding one entry per CDR3 protein. Of some 440,000 distinct CDR3 sequences detected, around a quarter appear once; the ten largest clones hold approximately 12%. Sequenced input: PBMCs or a T cell subset sorted from them (not recorded which). The receptors originated from an adult woman who had mild COVID-19 (a few samples of this study predate the infection). Cell type and time point are not known.

V and J are TRBV24-1 and TRBJ1-4; tentatively, D is TRBD1 (5 bases). Germline assignment: CDR1 KGHDR and CDR2 SFDVKD. The CDR3 is made up of 15 amino acids. The V and J ends lost 4 bases and 4 bases respectively, with 12 bases between them. This CDR3 reads CATSDRQFFNEKLFF. The CDR3 coding sequence is TGTGCCACCAGTGACAGACAGTTCTTTAATGAAAAACTGTTTTTT.

As DNA, the CDR3 is TGTGCCAGCGCCCCAGGGGGTCGTCTGGCTGAAGCTTTCTTT. This translates into CASAPGGRLAEAFF. The V and J genes are TRBV6-1 and TRBJ1-1, with 7 bases identical to TRBD1. V was pared by 8 bases and J by 6 bases, with 12 bases of the junction left unmatched. This CDR3 contains 14 residues. The V gene's germline CDR1 is MNHNS and CDR2 SASEGT.

This clonotype was seen a few times. The genes are TRBV4-3 and TRBJ2-1; 7 bases line up with TRBD1. Germline V CDR1 and CDR2: LGHNA, YSLEER. V was clipped by 1 base and J by 2 bases; unmatched bases: 2. The CDR3 has 15 amino acids. DNA of the CDR3: TGCGCCAGCAGCCAAGGACAGGGCCCCTACAATGAGCAGTTCTTC. It is translated as CASSQGQGPYNEQFF.